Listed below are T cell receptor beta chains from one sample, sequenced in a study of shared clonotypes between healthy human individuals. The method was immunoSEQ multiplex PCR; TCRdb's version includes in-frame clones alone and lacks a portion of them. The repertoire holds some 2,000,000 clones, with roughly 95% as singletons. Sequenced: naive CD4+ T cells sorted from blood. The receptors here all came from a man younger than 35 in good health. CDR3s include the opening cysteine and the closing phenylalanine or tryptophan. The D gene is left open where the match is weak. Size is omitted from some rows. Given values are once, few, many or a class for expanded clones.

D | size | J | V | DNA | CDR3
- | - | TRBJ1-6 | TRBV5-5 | TGTGCCAGCAGCTTGGACAGGCTTAATTCACCCCTCCACTTT | CASSLDRLNSPLHF
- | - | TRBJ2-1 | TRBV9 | TGTGCCAGCAGCCCGCAAGGGGCCTCCTACAATGAGCAGTTCTTC | CASSPQGASYNEQFF
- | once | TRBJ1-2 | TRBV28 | TGTGCCAGCAGTTTATCAAGGGCGGGACCGTATGGCTACACCTTC | CASSLSRAGPYGYTF
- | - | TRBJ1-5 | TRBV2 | TGTGCCAGCAGTGATAGTTGGCTTCAGCCCCAGCATTTT | CASSDSWLQPQHF
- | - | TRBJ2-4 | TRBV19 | TGTGCCAGTAGTATCGGTCACAACATAGCCAAAAACATTCAGTACTTC | CASSIGHNIAKNIQYF
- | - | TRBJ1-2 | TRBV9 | TGTGCCAGCAGCGTAGGAGGAGGACCGGCTAACTATGGCTACACCTTC | CASSVGGGPANYGYTF
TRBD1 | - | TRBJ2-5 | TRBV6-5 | TGTGCCAGCAGCCTCGGACAGGGCGGAGAGACCCAGTACTTC | CASSLGQGGETQYF
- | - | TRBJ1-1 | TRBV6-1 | TGTGCCAGCATGTTGAAGGGGCTGGGCACTGAAGCTTTCTTT | CASMLKGLGTEAFF
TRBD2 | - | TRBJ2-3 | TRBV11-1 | TGTGCCAGCAGCTTTAGCGGGACCCCCACAGATACGCAGTATTTT | CASSFSGTPTDTQYF
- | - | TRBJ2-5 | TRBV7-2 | TGTGCCAGCAGCTTAGCTGCCACAGAGACCCAGTACTTC | CASSLAATETQYF
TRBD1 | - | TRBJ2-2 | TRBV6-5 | TGTGCCAGCAGTTACTCGATGGGACAGAGCACCGGGGAGCTGTTTTTT | CASSYSMGQSTGELFF
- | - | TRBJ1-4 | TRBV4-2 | TGTGCCAGCAGCCAAGATGGTTCTGGGGGAGATAATGAAAAACTGTTTTTT | CASSQDGSGGDNEKLFF
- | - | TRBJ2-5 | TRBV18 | TGTGCCAGCTCACCTCAGGGGGAGACCCAGTACTTC | CASSPQGETQYF
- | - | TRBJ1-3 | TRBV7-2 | TGTGCCAGCAGTCGCGGTGGCTCCGGAAACACCATATATTTT | CASSRGGSGNTIYF
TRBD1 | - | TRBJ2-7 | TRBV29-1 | TGCAGCGTTCGACAGGGGGCTTACGAGCAGTACTTC | CSVRQGAYEQYF
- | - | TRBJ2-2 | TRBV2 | TGTGCCAGCAGTTTCGATAGCGGGGAGCTGTTTTTT | CASSFDSGELFF
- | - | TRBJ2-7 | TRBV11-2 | TGTGCCAGCAGCTTAGATATCTACGAGCAGTACTTC | CASSLDIYEQYF
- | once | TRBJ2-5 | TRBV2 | TGTGCCAGCAGTGTCTCCAAACGAGAGACCCAGTACTTC | CASSVSKRETQYF
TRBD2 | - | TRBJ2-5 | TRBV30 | TGTGCCTGGACTAGCGGGACAGAGACCCAGTACTTC | CAWTSGTETQYF
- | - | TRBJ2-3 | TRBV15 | TGTGCCACCAGCAGAGGTAGGCGCACAGATACGCAGTATTTT | CATSRGRRTDTQYF
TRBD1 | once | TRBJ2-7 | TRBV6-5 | TGTGCCAGCAGTAGGGGACAGGGGTACCACGAGCAGTACTTC | CASSRGQGYHEQYF
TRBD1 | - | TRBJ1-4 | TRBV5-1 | TGCGCCAGCAGCCTGGGACAGGGGGCAACTAATGAAAAACTGTTTTTT | CASSLGQGATNEKLFF
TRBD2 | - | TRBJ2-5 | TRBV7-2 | TGTGCCAGCAGTTTAGCGGGAGTACTCCAAGAGACCCAGTACTTC | CASSLAGVLQETQYF
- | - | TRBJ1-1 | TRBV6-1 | TGTGCCAGCAGTCAACAGGACGTAACTGAAGCTTTCTTT | CASSQQDVTEAFF
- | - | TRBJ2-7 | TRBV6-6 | TGTGCCAGCAGTCCACACGGAAACTCCTACGAGCAGTACTTC | CASSPHGNSYEQYF
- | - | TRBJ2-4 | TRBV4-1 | TGCGCCAGCAGCCATATACAGCTAGCCAAAAACATTCAGTACTTC | CASSHIQLAKNIQYF
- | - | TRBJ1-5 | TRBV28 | TGTGCCAGCACCTGGGGCGTGCGGCCCCAGCATTTT | CASTWGVRPQHF
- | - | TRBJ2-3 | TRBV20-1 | TGCAGCTCTGCCCGGGCAGATACGCAGTATTTT | CSSARADTQYF
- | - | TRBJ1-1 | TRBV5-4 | TGTGCCAGCAGCCCGCAACAGGGCCCAGAAGCTTTCTTT | CASSPQQGPEAFF
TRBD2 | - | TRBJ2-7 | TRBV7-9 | TGTGCCAGGGTGGGGACTAGTGATCACGAGCAGTACTTC | CARVGTSDHEQYF
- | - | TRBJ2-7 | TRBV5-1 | TGCGCCAGCAGGGCCGGGACGAGCTCCTACGAGCAGTACTTC | CASRAGTSSYEQYF
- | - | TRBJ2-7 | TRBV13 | TGTGCCAGCAGCTTAGGCGGGATGAGCTCCTACGAGCAGTACTTC | CASSLGGMSSYEQYF
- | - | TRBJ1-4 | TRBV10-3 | TGTGCCATCAGACCAAGGGAAGAAGGAAAACTGTTTTTT | CAIRPREEGKLFF